Here is one TCR beta chain with its context. This sample was included in a study of blood T cells in healthy people across ages. Per sample, no less than 5.5 micrograms of total RNA were extracted. A J-beta primer mix and a sample-barcoded 5' primer were used in a second PCR of about 6 to 12 cycles. TCRdb itself ran the 5' RACE reads through MiXCR, one entry per CDR3 protein. Here the sample spans approximately 850,000 distinct CDR3 sequences, roughly 64% being singletons. Germline CDR1 reads MGHRA; CDR2 reads YSYEKL. CDR3 size: 14 residues. Deletions cut 0 bases from V and 4 bases from J, with 9 bases between.

This chain joins TRBV4-1 and TRBJ1-1, with no clear D. Sequenced: blood. The receptor was derived from a man aged 30 to 39 in good health. The CDR3 spells CASSQERHTTEAFF. CDR3 bases: TGCGCCAGCAGCCAAGAACGCCATACCACTGAAGCTTTCTTT.